This entry lists 24 T cell receptor beta chains sequenced from one sample in a study of shared clonotypes between healthy human individuals. Produced via immunoSEQ multiplex PCR; TCRdb's table is partial and in-frame only. The sample gives about 2,100,000 clones, more than 85% of which show up once; 1.5% to 2% is in the top ten. CD8 cells classed as naive were CD45RO-negative and positively selected for CCR7, excluding terminally differentiated effector memory CD45RA+ cells. Sequenced: naive CD8+ T cells from PBMCs. The receptors were gathered from a man between 18 and 35 years old in good health. Some clones in this sample may be carry-over from other donors' samples.

This CDR3 reads CASSGTGGNTGELFF. The DNA for the CDR3 is TGTGCCAGCAGCGGTACAGGGGGAAACACCGGGGAGCTGTTTTTT. This chain joins TRBV7-2 and TRBJ2-2, with 8 bases that match TRBD1. The germline CDR1 and CDR2 sequences are SGHTA and FQGNSA. V lost 5 bases and J lost 2; bases outside the gene matches: 4. The CDR3 loop spans 15 amino acids.

The V call is TRBV28, the J call TRBJ2-2, with 12 bases that match TRBD2. V lost 10 bases to trimming and J lost 3 bases; unmatched junction nucleotides: 24. The CDR3 length is 21 residues. CDR1 MDHEN and CDR2 SYDVKM come from the germline V gene. The CDR3 DNA is TGTGCCAACCTTACTCGGCTTAGACTAGCGGGAGCAAACGTAGACACCGGGGAGCTGTTTTTT. Amino acid sequence: CANLTRLRLAGANVDTGELFF.

V gene TRBV6-1 combines with J gene TRBJ2-5; perhaps TRBD1 as D (6 bases). CDR3 length: 13 residues. Trimming removed 7 bases at V and 5 bases at J, with 14 bases between. Germline V gene sequence: CDR1 MNHNS, CDR2 SASEGT. CDR3 sequence (DNA): TGTGCCAGCATACGCAGGGGCGGGGAGACCCAGTACTTC. Its translation is CASIRRGGETQYF.

This sequence joins TRBV28 and TRBJ2-3, with TRBD2 identical over 12 bases. The CDR3 has 17 residues. The V gene's germline CDR1 is MDHEN and CDR2 SYDVKM. The trim removed 3 bases at V and 1 base at J, leaving 5 bases unmatched. DNA for the CDR3: TGTGCCAGCAGTTTTACCCGACTAGCGGGAGGCACAGATACGCAGTATTTT. Protein: CASSFTRLAGGTDTQYF. The full variable domain, completed using reference TRBV28 and TRBJ2-3, is DVKVTQSSRYLVKRTGEKVFLECVQDMDHENMFWYRQDPGLGLRLIYFSYDVKMKEKGDIPEGYSVSREKKERFSLILESASTNQTSMYLCASSFTRLAGGTDTQYFGPGTRLTVL.

This chain uses TRBV18 with TRBJ2-5; 10 bases agree with TRBD1. Germline CDR1 and CDR2: KGHSH and LQKENI. V gave up 0 bases and J gave up 5 bases; unmatched junction bases: 3. The CDR3 runs 15 residues. Here the CDR3 DNA reads TGTGCCAGCTCACCACCCGACAGGGGGCGCGAGACCCAGTACTTC. Protein sequence: CASSPPDRGRETQYF.

This rearrangement joins TRBV28 to TRBJ2-5; TRBD2 matches 8 bases. Germline CDR1 reads MDHEN; CDR2 reads SYDVKM. The V gene end was trimmed by 0 bases and the J gene end by 5 bases; junction bases not matched to a gene: 8. The CDR3 has 16 residues. CDR3 in amino acids: CASSLWGEAGVETQYF. The CDR3 DNA sequence: TGTGCCAGCAGTTTATGGGGAGAAGCGGGAGTGGAGACCCAGTACTTC.

This clone was observed a single time. The genes are TRBV27 and TRBJ2-5, with D perhaps matching TRBD2 (5 bases). Germline V gene data show CDR1 as MNHEY and CDR2 as SMNVEV (reference sequence). CDR3 length equals 17 residues. V gave up 0 bases and J gave up 4 bases, with 18 bases separating them. CDR3 in DNA: TGTGCCAGCAGTTTATCCCCATGGAGGAGTCCGCGAGAGACCCAGTACTTC. Residues: CASSLSPWRSPRETQYF.

The rearrangement uses TRBV4-2 and TRBJ2-7, with D tentatively TRBD2 (6 bases). Germline-derived CDR1 and CDR2 are LGHNA and YNFKEQ. Deletions cut 0 bases from V and 1 base from J, with 13 bases between. CDR3 length: 16 residues. CDR3 in amino acids: CASSQDHVGGSYEQYF. In DNA form, the CDR3 reads TGTGCCAGCAGCCAAGATCACGTTGGAGGGTCCTACGAGCAGTACTTC.

This clone was seen just once. The V and J genes are TRBV12-5 and TRBJ1-1, with unresolved D. The CDR3 runs to 15 residues. V dropped 6 bases and J dropped 1 base, with 15 bases sitting between them. Germline V gene lookup returns CDR1 LGHNT and CDR2 FRNRAP. The CDR3: CASGFFLGQNTEAFF. In DNA, the CDR3 is TGTGCTAGTGGCTTCTTCTTAGGGCAGAACACTGAAGCTTTCTTT.

This clone is a singleton in its sample. This chain links TRBV27 with TRBJ1-4; D gene unclear. Trimming pared 2 bases from V and 8 bases from J, leaving 12 bases between. Germline values: CDR1 MNHEY, CDR2 SMNVEV (reference sequence). The CDR3 has 14 residues. CDR3 nucleotide sequence: TGTGCCAGCAGTTTACGGGGTAGCGGGGAAAAACTGTTTTTT. Its translation is CASSLRGSGEKLFF.

The rearrangement joins TRBV14 to TRBJ2-1; 16 nucleotides line up with TRBD2. V trimming: 4 bases; J trimming: 16 bases; junction bases outside the gene matches: 13. Germline loops: CDR1 SGHDN, CDR2 FVKESK. This CDR3 has 16 amino acids. The CDR3 DNA is TGTGCCAGCAGCCTAACAGGGGGACTAGCGGGAGGGCCGGTCTTCTTC. Translating gives CASSLTGGLAGGPVFF.

The chain recombines TRBV12-5 with TRBJ1-2; D unclear. Germline loops: CDR1 LGHNT, CDR2 FRNRAP. Trimming left V 4 bases short and J 0 bases short, with 21 bases between. CDR3 length: 18 amino acids. This chain's CDR3 is CASGSHGPNGAANYGYTF. DNA of the CDR3: TGTGCTAGTGGTTCCCACGGACCCAATGGCGCGGCTAACTATGGCTACACCTTC.

As to this clone: Additional DNA sequences in this sample encode the identical CDR3. The chain uses TRBV27 and TRBJ2-3; D is uncertain. V dropped 2 bases and J dropped 6 bases, with 6 bases sitting between them. This CDR3 region has 12 residues. The germline gives CDR1 MNHEY, CDR2 SMNVEV (reference sequence). The CDR3 nucleotides read TGTGCCAGCAGTTTAGGTGGCGATACGCAGTATTTT. It is translated as CASSLGGDTQYF.

CDR3 in amino acids: CASPVLDSNEQFF. CDR3 coding DNA: TGTGCCTCACCCGTATTGGACAGCAATGAGCAGTTCTTC. The chain links TRBV30 to TRBJ2-1; tentatively, D is TRBD1 (6 bases). The CDR3 loop spans 13 amino acids. Germline V CDR1 and CDR2: GTSNPN, SVGIG (reference sequence). V was shortened by 7 bases and J by 6 bases, with 16 bases between the two germline ends.

The chain is built from TRBV7-8 and TRBJ2-7; D might be TRBD1 (6 bases). V lost 0 bases and J 7 bases, leaving 16 bases between the germline ends. The CDR3 loop spans 15 amino acids. CDR1 SGHVS and CDR2 FQNEAQ come from the germline V gene. In DNA form, the CDR3 reads TGTGCCAGCAGCTTAGCGGGGGCCGTTGAAGTGGAGCAGTACTTC. Translation: CASSLAGAVEVEQYF. Filled out from reference TRBV7-8 and TRBJ2-7, the complete variable domain reads GAGVSQSPRYKVAKRGQDVALRCDPISGHVSLFWYQQALGQGPEFLTYFQNEAQLDKSGLPSDRFFAERPEGSVSTLKIQRTQQEDSAVYLCASSLAGAVEVEQYFGPGTRLTVT.

The chain recombines TRBV10-3 with TRBJ1-1, with a weak D call TRBD1 (6 bases). CDR3 length equals 19 residues. V was shortened by 2 bases and J by 1 base, with 23 bases between the two germline ends. Looked up from germline, CDR1 is ENHRY and CDR2 is SYGVKD. As DNA, the CDR3 is TGTGCCATCAGTGAGCCACTACCGTGGGACACCATTAGGAACACTGAAGCTTTCTTT. Its translation: CAISEPLPWDTIRNTEAFF.

This clone was observed a few times. The sample holds other DNA sequences that translate to the same CDR3. The chain recombines TRBV9 with TRBJ2-2, with D possibly called TRBD1 or TRBD2 (5 bases each). With 2 bases removed from V and 4 bases from J, the gap between germline ends came to 9 bases. Germline CDR1 SGDLS, CDR2 YYNGEE. This CDR3 spans 14 amino acids. Here the CDR3 DNA reads TGTGCCAGCAGCGTTGGGGGATCCACCGGGGAGCTGTTTTTT. Its translation: CASSVGGSTGELFF.

This clone was seen just once. V and J are TRBV9 and TRBJ1-4; weak D call: TRBD1 (6 bases). CDR1 and CDR2 (germline): SGDLS, YYNGEE. The V gene lost 3 bases and the J gene lost 8 bases, with 14 bases spanning the gap. This CDR3 comprises 14 residues. The CDR3 loop is CASSADRWEEKLFF. The CDR3 nucleotides read TGTGCCAGCAGCGCCGACAGGTGGGAGGAAAAACTGTTTTTT. The variable domain in full, with the rest retrieved from reference TRBV9 and TRBJ1-4, is DSGVTQTPKHLITATGQRVTLRCSPRSGDLSVYWYQQSLDQGLQFLIQYYNGEERAKGNILERFSAQQFPDLHSELNLSSLELGDSALYFCASSADRWEEKLFFGSGTQLSVL.

The rearrangement uses TRBV14 and TRBJ2-1; D perhaps matches TRBD1 (6 bases). Per the germline V gene, CDR1 is SGHDN and CDR2 is FVKESK. The CDR3 contains 17 residues. V gave up 5 bases and J gave up 3 bases, with 20 bases separating them. The CDR3 sequence: CASSSRVGAGLYNEQFF. As DNA, the CDR3 is TGTGCCAGCAGCTCCAGAGTGGGGGCAGGACTCTACAATGAGCAGTTCTTC.

The rearrangement links TRBV7-9 to TRBJ1-6; D is uncertain. The CDR3 runs 15 residues. The V and J ends lost 0 bases and 7 bases respectively, with 10 bases between them. Germline CDR1 is SEHNR and CDR2 is FQNEAQ (reference sequence). CDR3 DNA sequence: TGTGCCAGCAGCTTAGCGCCAGGATTAAATTCACCCCTCCACTTT. This encodes CASSLAPGLNSPLHF.

This chain joins TRBV9 and TRBJ2-3; 16 bases match TRBD2. Germline V gives CDR1 SGDLS, CDR2 YYNGEE. The CDR3 sequence is 21 residues long. The V gene end was trimmed by 3 bases and the J gene end by 2 bases; junction bases not matched to a gene: 15. CDR3 sequence reads: CASSEGLAGGPGLYATDTQYF. The CDR3 DNA reads as TGTGCCAGCAGCGAGGGACTAGCGGGAGGGCCAGGGCTCTACGCCACAGATACGCAGTATTTT.

The rearrangement joins TRBV2 to TRBJ1-2, with D possibly being TRBD1 (5 bases). Germline CDR1 SNHLY, CDR2 FYNNEI. V lost 1 base, J lost 5 bases, and 11 bases lay in between. CDR3 length: 14 residues. The DNA for the CDR3 is TGTGCCAGCAGTGAAGGGGGACCCGGGTATGGCTACACCTTC. Its translation: CASSEGGPGYGYTF.

The sample holds a few counts of this clone. The chain links TRBV4-2 to TRBJ1-1, with no clear D. The V end lost 0 bases, the J end lost 3 bases, and 8 bases lay between the germline ends. Germline CDR1 and CDR2: LGHNA and YNFKEQ. The CDR3 consists of 14 residues. The DNA of the CDR3 is TGTGCCAGCAGCCAAGAGGTAGGATACACTGAAGCTTTCTTT. Its translation: CASSQEVGYTEAFF.

The table lists this clone with a count of one. The J gene is TRBJ1-2, the V gene TRBV5-5; D not resolved. Trimming removed 1 base from V and 7 bases from J, with 14 bases in between. This CDR3 spans 14 amino acids. The germline V gene has CDR1 SGHKS and CDR2 YYEKEE (reference sequence). This chain's CDR3 is CASSLRREAGGYTF. CDR3 DNA: TGTGCCAGCAGCTTGCGAAGGGAAGCCGGTGGCTACACCTTC.